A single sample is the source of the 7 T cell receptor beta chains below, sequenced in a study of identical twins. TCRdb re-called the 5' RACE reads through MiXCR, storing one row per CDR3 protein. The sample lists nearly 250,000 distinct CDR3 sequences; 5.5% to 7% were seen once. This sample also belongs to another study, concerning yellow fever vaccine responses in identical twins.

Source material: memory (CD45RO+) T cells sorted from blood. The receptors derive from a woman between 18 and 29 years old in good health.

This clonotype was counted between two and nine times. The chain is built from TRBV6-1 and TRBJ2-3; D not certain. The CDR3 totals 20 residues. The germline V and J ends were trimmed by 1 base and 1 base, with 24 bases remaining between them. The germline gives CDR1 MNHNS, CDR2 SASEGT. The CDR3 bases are TGTGCCAGCAGTGAAGACCAAGTTTTGAGTTGGGTAGCCCGCACAGATACGCAGTATTTT. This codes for CASSEDQVLSWVARTDTQYF.

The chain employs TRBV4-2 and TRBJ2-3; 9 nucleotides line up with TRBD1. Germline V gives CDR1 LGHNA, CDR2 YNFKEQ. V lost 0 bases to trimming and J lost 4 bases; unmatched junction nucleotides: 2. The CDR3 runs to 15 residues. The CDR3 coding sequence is TGTGCCAGCAGCCAAGACGACAGGGGGGCAGATACGCAGTATTTT. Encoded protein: CASSQDDRGADTQYF.

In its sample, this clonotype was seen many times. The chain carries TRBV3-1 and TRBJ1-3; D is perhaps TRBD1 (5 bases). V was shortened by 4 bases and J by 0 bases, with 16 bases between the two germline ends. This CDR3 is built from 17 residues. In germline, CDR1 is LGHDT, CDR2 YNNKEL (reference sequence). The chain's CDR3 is CASSPTRGRRSGNTIYF. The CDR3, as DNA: TGTGCCAGCAGCCCGACACGGGGCAGACGCTCTGGAAACACCATATATTTT. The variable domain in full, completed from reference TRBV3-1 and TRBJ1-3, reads DTAVSQTPKYLVTQMGNDKSIKCEQNLGHDTMYWYKQDSKKFLKIMFSYNNKELIINETVPNRFSPKSPDKAHLNLHINSLELGDSAVYFCASSPTRGRRSGNTIYFGEGSWLTVV.

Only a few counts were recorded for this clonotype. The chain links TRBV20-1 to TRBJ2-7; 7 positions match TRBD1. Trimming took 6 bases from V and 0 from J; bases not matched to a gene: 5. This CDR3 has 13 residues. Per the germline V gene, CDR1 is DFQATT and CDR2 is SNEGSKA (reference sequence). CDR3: CSARQGSSYEQYV. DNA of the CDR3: TGCAGTGCACGACAGGGCAGCTCCTACGAGCAGTACGTC.

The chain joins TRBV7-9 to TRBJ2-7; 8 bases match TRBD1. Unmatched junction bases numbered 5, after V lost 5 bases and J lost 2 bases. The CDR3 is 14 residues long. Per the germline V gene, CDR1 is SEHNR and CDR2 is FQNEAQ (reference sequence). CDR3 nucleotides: TGTGCCAGCAGCCGAACAGGGGGTCCCTACGAGCAGTACTTC. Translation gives CASSRTGGPYEQYF.

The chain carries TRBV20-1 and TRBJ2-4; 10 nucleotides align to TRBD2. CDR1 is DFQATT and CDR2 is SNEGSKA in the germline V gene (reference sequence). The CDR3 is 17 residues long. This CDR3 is CRAMQTSGQIAKNIQYF. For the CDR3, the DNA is TGCAGAGCAATGCAGACTAGCGGGCAGATAGCCAAAAACATTCAGTACTTC.

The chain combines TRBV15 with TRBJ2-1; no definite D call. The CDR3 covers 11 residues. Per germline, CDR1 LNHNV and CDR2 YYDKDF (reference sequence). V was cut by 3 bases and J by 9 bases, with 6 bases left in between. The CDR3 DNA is TGTGCCACCAGCAGGCAGGCTGAGCAGTTCTTC. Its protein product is CATSRQAEQFF.